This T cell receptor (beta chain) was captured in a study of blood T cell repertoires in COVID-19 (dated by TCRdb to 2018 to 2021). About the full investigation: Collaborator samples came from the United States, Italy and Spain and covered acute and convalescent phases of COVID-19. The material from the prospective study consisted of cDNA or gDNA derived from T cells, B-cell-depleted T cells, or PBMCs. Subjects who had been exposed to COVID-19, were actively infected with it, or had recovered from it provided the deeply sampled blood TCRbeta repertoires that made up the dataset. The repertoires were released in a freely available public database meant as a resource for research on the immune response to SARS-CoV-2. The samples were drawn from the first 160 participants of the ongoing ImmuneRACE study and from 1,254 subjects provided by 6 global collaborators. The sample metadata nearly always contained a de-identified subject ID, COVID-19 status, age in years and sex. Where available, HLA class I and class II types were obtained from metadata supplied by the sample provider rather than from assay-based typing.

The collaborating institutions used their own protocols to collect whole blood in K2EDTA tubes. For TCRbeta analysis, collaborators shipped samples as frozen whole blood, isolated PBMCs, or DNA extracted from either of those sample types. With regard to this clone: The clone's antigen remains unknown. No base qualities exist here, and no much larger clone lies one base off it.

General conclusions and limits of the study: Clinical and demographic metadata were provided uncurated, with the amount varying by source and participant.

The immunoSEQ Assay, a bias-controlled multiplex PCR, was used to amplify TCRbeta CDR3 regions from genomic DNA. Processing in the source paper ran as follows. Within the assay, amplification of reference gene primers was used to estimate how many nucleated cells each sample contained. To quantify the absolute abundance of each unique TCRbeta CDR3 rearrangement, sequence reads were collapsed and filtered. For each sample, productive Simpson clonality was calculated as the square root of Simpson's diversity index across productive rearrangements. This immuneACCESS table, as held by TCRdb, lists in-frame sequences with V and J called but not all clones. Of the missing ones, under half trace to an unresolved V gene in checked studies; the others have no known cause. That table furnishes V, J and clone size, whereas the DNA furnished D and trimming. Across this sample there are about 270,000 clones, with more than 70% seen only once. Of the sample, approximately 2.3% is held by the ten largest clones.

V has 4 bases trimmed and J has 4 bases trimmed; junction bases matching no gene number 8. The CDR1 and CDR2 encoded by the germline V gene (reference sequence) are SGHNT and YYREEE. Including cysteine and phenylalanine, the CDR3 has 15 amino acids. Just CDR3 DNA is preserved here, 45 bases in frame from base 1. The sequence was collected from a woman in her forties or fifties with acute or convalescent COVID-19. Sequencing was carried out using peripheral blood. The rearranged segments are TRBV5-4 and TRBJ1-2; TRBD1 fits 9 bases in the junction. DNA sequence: TGTGCCAGCAGCGCCCGGGACAGGGTTTCCTATGGCTACACCTTC. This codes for CASSARDRVSYGYTF.